A single T cell receptor (beta chain) is shown here with its context. Its antigen is unidentified. Data came from immunoSEQ multiplex PCR; TCRdb stores just in-frame clones and leaves some out. This table holds more than 45,000 clones, about nine tenths found once. This entry belongs to a study of OX40 agonist ivuxolimab in advanced cancers. Overall study context: Given to patients was ivuxolimab, an agonistic anti-OX40 (CD134) antibody. Findings of the study overall: CD4+ T cells averaged fewer expanded clones than CD8+ T cells.

This sequence originates from an adult with an advanced solid tumor such as melanoma, head and neck, liver or kidney cancer. The material sequenced was CD4+ or CD8+ T cells sorted from blood, taken in a trial of the OX40 agonist ivuxolimab.

CDR3 residues: CAISDGKGPYSNQPQHF. For the CDR3, the DNA is TGTGCCATCAGTGATGGAAAGGGACCTTATAGCAATCAGCCCCAGCATTTT. V and J are TRBV10-3 and TRBJ1-5; D possibly corresponds to TRBD1 (5 bases). CDR1 ENHRY and CDR2 SYGVKD come from the germline V gene. The V end was cut by 3 bases, the J end by 0 bases, with 15 bases between. There are 17 residues in the CDR3.